This paragraph reports one T cell receptor beta chain. This record belongs to a study of blood T cell repertoires in COVID-19. At the level of the study: Samples of COVID-19 (acute and convalescent) were obtained from the United States, Italy and Spain. The analysed material was cDNA or gDNA that came from T cells, B-cell-depleted T cells, or PBMCs.

Under the authors' procedure: Scientists estimated how many nucleated cells there were by amplifying reference gene primers. Profiled with immunoSEQ multiplex PCR; TCRdb holds only in-frame clones, not every one. The V and J calls and clone size are taken from that table; D and trimming were inferred from the DNA. The table has some 100,000 clones, 70% to 90% seen once. V was shortened by 3 bases and J by 6 bases, with 8 bases between the two germline ends. The CDR3 sequence is 12 residues long. CDR1 MNHNS and CDR2 SASEGT come from the germline V gene. This chain connects TRBV6-1 to TRBJ1-2; D is perhaps TRBD1 (5 bases). Sequenced: peripheral blood. The sequence came from a human donor in a cohort sampled during active COVID-19. The CDR3 sequence: CASSDRVDGYTF. The CDR3 DNA follows: TGTGCCAGCAGTGACAGGGTGGATGGCTACACCTTC.